Below, one TCR beta chain is given with its context. No cognate antigen has been identified for it. Base qualities are not provided; no much larger clone lies one nucleotide away. The entry originates in a study of shared clonotypes between healthy human individuals (TCRdb year 2020). Looking at the study overall: The cohort included three men and a couple of women between 18 and 49 years of age. For each donor, CD4 naive and CD4 memory were each run on three plates, CD8 naive on two plates, and CD8 memory on one plate. To estimate repertoire size and how much clonotype sharing occurs between individuals, the study deeply sequenced the blood TCR repertoires of about 5 healthy adults. To increase sequencing depth and limit assay-specific biases, different laboratories used diverse techniques to prepare libraries and sequence TCR repertoires. Each donor's leukapheresis produced roughly between roughly 0.94 and 9.5 billion PBMCs. What the study reported, not specific to this receptor: Sampling was restricted to blood, and TCR repertoires in tissues likely differ from the TCR repertoires found in blood. Incomplete sequencing was indicated by rarefaction of sorted-subset datasets, despite the large sequencing depth. Naive subsets generally had larger estimated clonotype richness than memory subsets did. The small number of donors limited the genetic and exposure-history diversity represented. Pairwise subsampling led to the expectation that sequencing depth would affect the degree of clonotype sharing among donors. Compared with non-shared clonotypes, clonotypes shared by all four sorted-subset donors had higher generation probabilities. Across four donors, 5% to 6% of naive CD4, approximately 3.5% of naive CD8, about 2% of memory CD4, and 0.3% to 0.45% of memory CD8 clonotypes were shared.

Healthy HIV-negative adults with no recently reported acute infections or vaccinations were included as donors. Only Caucasian adults living in Nashville, Tennessee, USA were represented among the donors. CD4+ T cells were enriched by magnetic negative selection, after which naive cells were positively selected on CD45RA and the negative fraction was taken as the memory subset. After blood collection by leukapheresis, PBMCs were isolated using Ficoll-Histopaque density gradient centrifugation and then cryopreserved in the vapor phase of liquid nitrogen. Purity and quantity of every magnetically sorted T cell population were checked by analytical flow cytometry. From each sorted fraction, genomic DNA was isolated and quantified by UV absorbance on a Nanodrop 2000c. Using the deep immunoSEQ assay, TCR CDR3 regions were amplified from genomic DNA by multiplex PCR. For each cell subset, the extracted genomic DNA was distributed evenly across all wells of several immunoSEQ 96-well plates, and each plate served as one replicate. Each replicate PCR for sorted subsets received around 0.2 ug genomic DNA, equal to tens of thousands of T cell genomes. Purified libraries were measured with a Qubit 3.0 fluorometer, size-checked on a Bioanalyzer 2100, and measured again with the KAPA Library Quantification kit. Each immunoSEQ 96-well plate was sequenced on its own single-read 150-cycle Illumina NextSeq 550 flow cell. The paper's data handling went like this. Because only junctional sequences without quality scores were contained in the immunoSEQ output, filtering matching that applied to full-length reads could not be performed. To assign V/J genes and CDR3, sequences were annotated against IMGT germline references using PyIR, a Python wrapper for IgBLAST v1.9. Reads were filtered out if the reads had weak V/J assignments (E-value above 1e-6), no CDR3, stop codons, out-of-frame junctions, or ambiguous translated residues. V3J clonotypes were defined as sequences sharing the same inferred V gene, J gene, and CDR3 amino acid sequence. Percentage overlap between repertoires was calculated by dividing the number of shared unique clonotypes by the size of the smaller repertoire. Three approaches were used to assess repertoire richness: RTK rarefaction, the Chao1 estimator, and Recon v2.1 estimates of unobserved clonotypes. For all TCRbeta clonotypes obtained by the gDNA method from a few donors, generation probabilities were computed with OLGA. TCRdb took this table from immuneACCESS and kept in-frame rearrangements with V and J called. Such tables lack part of the clones; where checked against another copy, unresolved V genes explain under half of the gap, and the rest is unexplained. D and trimming were read from the DNA, whereas the V and J calls and clone size are those reported in that table. The sample data list almost 750,000 clones, and over 60% of these were observed just once. The top ten hold about 1.8% of the sample.

Based on the germline V gene (reference sequence), the CDR1 and CDR2 sequences are MNHNY and SVGAGI. V gives up 7 bases and J gives up 2 bases, and the segment between their germline ends measures 14 bases. Spanning cysteine to phenylalanine, the CDR3 consists of 14 amino acids. Of the read, only the CDR3 DNA is kept; its 42 bases are in frame from base 1. The V gene is TRBV6-6 and the J gene is TRBJ1-1; no D gene is confidently identified. The clonotype originates from a woman in her 30s in good health. Sequences were obtained from memory CD4+ T cells sorted from blood. According to the study, the label for this sample's cell subset or site signals: CD45RA-negative fraction. The DNA is as follows: TGTGCCAGCACACAGCGGACTGAAAACACTGAAGCTTTCTTT. Its protein product is CASTQRTENTEAFF.